The source of this TCR beta chain is a study of cytomegalovirus exposure and HLA in healthy donors. Overall study findings and caveats: Apparent HLA restriction characterized most CMV-associated TCR beta chains in a later analysis. In a later analysis, across HLA loci, associated TCR counts were highest for DRB1, lowest for HLA-C.

Primers: 60 Vbeta forward and 13 Jbeta reverse. This table comes from immunoSEQ multiplex PCR, and its TCRdb copy is limited to in-frame clones, with some not included. Its table lists approximately 210,000 clones. There are 14 residues in the CDR3. V shed 6 bases, J shed 4 bases, and the junction held 5 bases outside the gene matches. Germline CDR1 reads MNHEY; CDR2 reads SMNVEV (reference sequence). Notes on this clone: The antigen is unknown.

The material sequenced was PBMCs. This sequence originates from a woman aged 25 to 39 in good health and CMV-seropositive. This chain uses TRBV27 with TRBJ2-5; TRBD2 agrees at 10 bases. The CDR3 here is CASSPRTSGETQYF. The CDR3 region has the DNA TGTGCCAGCAGCCCTAGGACTAGCGGAGAGACCCAGTACTTC.